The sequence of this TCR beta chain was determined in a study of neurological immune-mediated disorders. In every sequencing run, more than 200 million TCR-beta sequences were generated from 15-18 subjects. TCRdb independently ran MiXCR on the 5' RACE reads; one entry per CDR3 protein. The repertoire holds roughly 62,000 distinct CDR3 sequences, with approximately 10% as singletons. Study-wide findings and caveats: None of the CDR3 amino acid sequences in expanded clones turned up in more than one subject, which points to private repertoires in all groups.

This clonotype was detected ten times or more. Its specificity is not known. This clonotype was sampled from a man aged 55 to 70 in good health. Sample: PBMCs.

CDR3 protein: CASGGAISGANVLTF. For the CDR3, the DNA is TGTGCTAGTGGCGGCGCCATCTCTGGGGCCAACGTCCTGACTTTC. The V call is TRBV12-5, the J call TRBJ2-6; D is undetermined. The CDR3 runs to 15 residues. V lost 6 bases, J lost 0 bases, and 9 bases lay in between. CDR1 LGHNT and CDR2 FRNRAP come from the germline V gene.